This entry is about one TCR beta chain. How the authors handled the data: By means of reference gene primer amplification, nucleated cell counts were estimated. Profiling relied on immunoSEQ multiplex PCR, and the TCRdb table lists in-frame clones only, not all of them. D and trimming were read from the DNA, whereas the V and J calls and clone size are those reported in that table. The sample shows 95,000 to 150,000 clones, just under 80% of them seen only once. These data originate in a study of blood T cell repertoires in COVID-19. Study at large: Some COVID-19 samples were acute and others convalescent; all came from the United States, Italy and Spain. Nucleic acid was either cDNA or gDNA, and it came from T cells, B-cell-depleted T cells, or PBMCs.

CDR3 length: 15 residues. CDR1 and CDR2 from the germline V gene are MGHRA and YSYEKL. After removal of 3 bases from V and 2 bases from J, the junction contained 2 bases not matched to a gene. The sequencing input was peripheral blood. The chain combines TRBV4-1 with TRBJ2-7, with 12 bases lining up with TRBD1. This clonotype was obtained from a man in his fifties or sixties with active or convalescent COVID-19. CDR3 in DNA: TGCGCCAGCAGCCAGGGGACAGGGGGCGCCTACGAGCAGTACTTC. This sequence encodes CASSQGTGGAYEQYF.